The rows below give T cell receptor beta chains drawn from one sample of a study of naive CD8 T cells in extremely preterm neonates. Only in-frame clones appear in the TCRdb table, and some are missing; sequencing was by immunoSEQ multiplex PCR. This repertoire shows 20,000 to 30,000 clones, approximately 88% found once; its top ten account for around 0.89%. Specimen: naive CD8+ T cells from cord blood. All receptors derive from a boy who was born preterm. Each CDR3 is given with its conserved first and last residue. Clone size appears in some rows only: once, few, many, or a class for an expanded clone.

>-|TRBV27|TRBJ1-2
CASSYLGPSYGYTF
>-|TRBV5-4|TRBJ2-7
CASSGYSGGPYEQYF
>-|TRBV21-1|TRBJ1-1
CASSIGLDTIRTEAFF
>few|TRBV10-3|TRBJ1-1
CAISDRGHTEAFF
>-|TRBV13|TRBJ2-3
CASSGLAGPDTQYF
>-|TRBV27|TRBJ1-2
CASSHRQGGGYTF
>-|TRBV5-1|TRBJ2-5
CASSLTGGETQYF
>-|TRBV7-2|TRBJ2-7
CASSLAGSSYEQYF
>few|TRBV7-2|TRBJ1-1
CASSLQVEAFF
>-|TRBV6-5|TRBJ2-7
CASSYSSGGAYEQYF
>-|TRBV27|TRBJ1-2
CASSVTANYGYTF
>-|TRBV4-1|TRBJ2-3
CASSQEGTTTDTQYF
>-|TRBV12-5|TRBJ1-1
CASGPNQVGTNTEAFF
>few|TRBV27|TRBJ2-3
CASSFRDTQYF
>-|TRBV7-7|TRBJ2-3
CASSPGLAGGLDTQYF
>once|TRBV4-1|TRBJ1-1
CASSHMNTEAFF
>-|TRBV7-3|TRBJ2-3
CASSLTGGITDTQYF
>-|TRBV7-2|TRBJ2-5
CASSLGGEETQYF
>-|TRBV5-8|TRBJ1-1
CASSFGWNTEAFF
>-|TRBV19|TRBJ2-3
CASSAGGTDTQYF
>-|TRBV25-1|TRBJ1-1
CASSEGNTEAFF
>-|TRBV11-2|TRBJ2-3
CASSLGADTQYF
>-|TRBV10-3|TRBJ1-2
CAISESGNYGYTF
>-|TRBV4-3|TRBJ1-5
CASSQGTGGNQPQHF
>-|TRBV15|TRBJ1-1
CATSSSYREAFF
>-|TRBV4-1|TRBJ2-7
CASSQVINEQYF
>few|TRBV30|TRBJ1-3
CACGRVDNTIYF
>-|TRBV4-1|TRBJ2-7
CASSHLTGGYEQYF
>-|TRBV30|TRBJ2-7
CAWSVGGEQYF
>-|TRBV12-5|TRBJ2-1
CASGTGGSYNEQFF
>-|TRBV19|TRBJ1-1
CASSIGGPEAFF
>-|TRBV11-2|TRBJ1-4
CASSLDTNEKLFF
>few|TRBV27|TRBJ2-7
CASSLGLAYEQYF
>few|TRBV19|TRBJ1-5
CASRMDRGNQPQHF
>-|TRBV5-1|TRBJ2-7
CASSFTGFSYEQYF
>-|TRBV11-2|TRBJ1-6
CASSLGFRNSPLHF
>-|TRBV19|TRBJ1-1
CASSLQGAATEAFF
>-|TRBV11-3|TRBJ2-7
CASSLGQSYEQYF
>-|TRBV28|TRBJ2-7
CASSSIGQTYEQYF
>-|TRBV28|TRBJ2-2
CASPGLAEGTGELFF
>-|TRBV7-3|TRBJ2-3
CASSLAGGTDTQYF
>-|TRBV27|TRBJ2-7
CASSPLQPYEQYF
>-|TRBV10-3|TRBJ1-1
CAISDRENTEAFF
>-|TRBV20-1|TRBJ1-1
CSARQGTEAFF
>-|TRBV4-3|TRBJ2-5
CASSQDGLDQETQYF
>-|TRBV14|TRBJ2-3
CASSQDIGSTDTQYF
>-|TRBV27|TRBJ2-7
CASSLSRTGAYEQYF
>-|TRBV13|TRBJ1-2
CASSFGHYGYTF
>-|TRBV9|TRBJ2-3
CASSVASGGADTQYF
>-|TRBV9|TRBJ2-7
CASAAHRDSSSYEQYF
>-|TRBV5-6|TRBJ1-1
CASSLDRVNTEAFF
>-|TRBV12-5|TRBJ2-7
CASGLTSGTARYEQYF
>once|TRBV6-5|TRBJ1-3
CASSWDSGNTIYF
>-|TRBV19|TRBJ1-5
CASSMAAGGNQPQHF
>-|TRBV4-1|TRBJ2-5
CASSQARTSGDGTQYF